This T cell receptor beta chain was obtained from a study of blood T cell repertoires in COVID-19. On the study more broadly: Specimens from acute and convalescent COVID-19 originated in the United States, Italy and Spain. In each case, the material was cDNA or gDNA derived from T cells, B-cell-depleted T cells, or PBMCs.

V was cut by 5 bases and J by 2 bases, with 15 bases left in between. This CDR3 comprises 14 residues. Germline V gene data show CDR1 as GTSNPN and CDR2 as SVGIG (reference sequence). Method: immunoSEQ multiplex PCR; TCRdb's copy keeps in-frame clones and lacks some. The sample includes a few hundred thousand clones, 80% to 85% seen only once; the top ten take about 5.4%. The sequenced sample consisted of PBMCs or T cells enriched from blood (not recorded which). This chain links TRBV30 with TRBJ1-2; D is perhaps TRBD1 (6 bases). This clonotype was sampled from a woman aged 45-59 years who had recovered from COVID-19. The CDR3 region has the DNA TGTGCCTGGGCCAGACAAGACAGGAACTATGGCTACACCTTC. Translated: CAWARQDRNYGYTF.